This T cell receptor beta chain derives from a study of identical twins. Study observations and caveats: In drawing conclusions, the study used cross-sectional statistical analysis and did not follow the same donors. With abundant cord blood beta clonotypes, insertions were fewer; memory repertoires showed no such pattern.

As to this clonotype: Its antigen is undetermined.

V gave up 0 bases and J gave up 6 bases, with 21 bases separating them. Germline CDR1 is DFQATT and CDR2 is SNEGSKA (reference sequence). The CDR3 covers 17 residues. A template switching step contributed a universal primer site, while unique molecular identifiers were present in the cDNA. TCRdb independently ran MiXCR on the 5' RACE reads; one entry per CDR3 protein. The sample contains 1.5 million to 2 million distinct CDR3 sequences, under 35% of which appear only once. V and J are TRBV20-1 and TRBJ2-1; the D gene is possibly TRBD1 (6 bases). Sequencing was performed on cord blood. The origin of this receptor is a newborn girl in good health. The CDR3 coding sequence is TGCAGTGCTAGAGAGGGGGCTTGGGAGAAAGGGGGCAATGAGCAGTTCTTC. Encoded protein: CSAREGAWEKGGNEQFF.